This T cell receptor (beta chain) was documented in a study of T cells in Graves' hyperthyroidism and ophthalmopathy. The diagnoses drew upon clinical symptoms, serum thyroxine and TRAb, thyroid ultrasound and orbital computed tomography. From RNA transcripts, TCR beta CDR3 regions were amplified. A set of HTBI primers served as the primers for a first-round RT-PCR of the TCR CDR3. Using its own MiXCR run on the multiplex PCR reads, TCRdb lists one record per CDR3 protein. The repertoire holds around 660,000 distinct CDR3 sequences, with just under 45% as singletons. Study observations and caveats: Blood held most thyroid clonotypes expanded above 0.001 frequency.

Concerning this clonotype itself: Antigen unknown.

V shed 2 bases and J 4 bases; nucleotides not matched to a gene: 7. Germline V gene sequence: CDR1 DFQATT, CDR2 SNEGSKA (reference sequence). The CDR3 length is 14 residues. The chain links TRBV20-1 to TRBJ2-7; 8 nucleotides align to TRBD1. This clonotype originated in an adult man with Graves' disease, either hyperthyroidism or ophthalmopathy (not recorded which). The specimen sequenced was peripheral blood or thyroid tissue (not recorded which). The CDR3 region is CSARMGTGGYEQYF. DNA of the CDR3: TGCAGTGCTAGAATGGGCACAGGGGGGTACGAGCAGTACTTC.